These T cell receptor beta chains were read from a single sample in a study of OX40 agonist ivuxolimab in advanced cancers. Sequencing used immunoSEQ multiplex PCR; TCRdb keeps in-frame clones, though not all of them. The sample shows roughly 47,000 clones, roughly nine tenths of them seen only once. The sample consisted of CD4+ or CD8+ T cells sorted from blood, taken in a trial of the OX40 agonist ivuxolimab. Receptors originate from an adult with an advanced solid tumor such as melanoma, head and neck, liver or kidney cancer. The CDR3 runs from the conserved cysteine through the conserved F or W. The D gene is left open where the match is weak. Expanded clones are given a class, and other clones once, few, many or no size at all.

J gene | D gene | clone size | V gene | CDR3 protein | CDR3 DNA
TRBJ2-7 | TRBD2 | NA | TRBV19 | CASSIPTSAEQYF | TGTGCCAGTAGTATCCCCACTAGCGCCGAGCAGTACTTC
TRBJ2-1 | NA | NA | TRBV27 | CASSLLGPLNEQFF | TGTGCCAGCAGTTTATTGGGGCCCCTTAATGAGCAGTTCTTC
TRBJ2-3 | NA | NA | TRBV7-3 | CASSSTGTPLVTDTQYF | TGTGCCAGCAGCTCAACCGGGACCCCCCTCGTGACAGATACGCAGTATTTT
TRBJ2-2 | NA | NA | TRBV7-6 | CASSFGGTGELFF | TGTGCCAGCAGCTTCGGAGGCACCGGGGAGCTGTTTTTT
TRBJ1-6 | NA | NA | TRBV5-4 | CASSLAGILNSPLHF | TGTGCCAGCAGCTTAGCCGGGATTCTTAATTCACCCCTCCACTTT
TRBJ1-1 | NA | NA | TRBV7-2 | CASSFFPEAFF | TGTGCCAGCAGCTTTTTCCCTGAAGCTTTCTTT
TRBJ2-7 | TRBD2 | NA | TRBV7-6 | CASSPSGLAGGVWYEQYF | TGTGCCAGCAGCCCCAGTGGACTAGCGGGAGGGGTCTGGTACGAGCAGTACTTC
TRBJ1-1 | NA | NA | TRBV19 | CASSILGGNTEAFF | TGTGCCAGTAGTATCCTCGGGGGGAACACTGAAGCTTTCTTT
TRBJ2-1 | TRBD1 | NA | TRBV11-2 | CASSLWGDRGRSDNEQFF | TGTGCCAGCAGCTTATGGGGGGACAGGGGTCGAAGTGATAATGAGCAGTTCTTC
TRBJ2-1 | TRBD1 | NA | TRBV7-9 | CASSLGQSSSYNEQFF | TGTGCCAGCAGCTTGGGACAGAGCAGCTCCTACAATGAGCAGTTCTTC
TRBJ2-7 | NA | NA | TRBV7-8 | CASSQGSGVVYEQYF | TGTGCCAGCAGCCAAGGGTCAGGGGTGGTCTACGAGCAGTACTTC
TRBJ2-5 | NA | NA | TRBV7-7 | CASSLQYGYRETQYF | TGTGCCAGCAGCTTACAGTATGGCTATCGAGAGACCCAGTACTTC
TRBJ1-1 | NA | NA | TRBV27 | CASSLGRNTEAFF | TGTGCCAGCAGTTTGGGCAGAAACACTGAAGCTTTCTTT
TRBJ2-7 | NA | NA | TRBV7-6 | CASSSTTAGTDYEQYF | TGTGCCAGCAGCTCGACAACCGCCGGGACCGACTACGAGCAGTACTTC
TRBJ1-5 | TRBD1 | NA | TRBV9 | CASSGRDSPNQPQHF | TGTGCCAGCAGCGGCCGGGACAGTCCTAATCAGCCCCAGCATTTT
TRBJ2-2 | NA | NA | TRBV4-3 | CASSQERAATGELFF | TGCGCCAGCAGCCAAGAGAGGGCCGCCACCGGGGAGCTGTTTTTT
TRBJ1-5 | NA | NA | TRBV2 | CASSSGTGEQPQHF | TGTGCCAGCAGTTCCGGGACCGGGGAACAGCCCCAGCATTTT
TRBJ1-4 | NA | NA | TRBV7-9 | CASLGPGGANEKLFF | TGTGCCAGTCTAGGTCCCGGGGGTGCTAATGAAAAACTGTTTTTT
TRBJ1-2 | TRBD1 | once | TRBV9 | CASSGKETGGNGYTF | TGTGCCAGCAGCGGGAAAGAGACAGGGGGCAATGGCTACACCTTC
TRBJ2-4 | TRBD1 | NA | TRBV6-5 | CASSRQGAGNIQYF | TGTGCCAGCAGCCGACAGGGGGCCGGAAACATTCAGTACTTC
TRBJ1-3 | NA | NA | TRBV11-1 | CASSPRRDLPISGNTIYF | TGTGCCAGCAGCCCCAGAAGGGACCTCCCGATCTCTGGAAACACCATATATTTT
TRBJ2-2 | NA | NA | TRBV7-8 | CASSFGRTPNTGELFF | TGTGCCAGCAGCTTCGGGCGGACCCCGAACACCGGGGAGCTGTTTTTT
TRBJ2-2 | NA | NA | TRBV27 | CASSPGANTGELFF | TGTGCCAGCAGCCCGGGGGCCAACACCGGGGAGCTGTTTTTT
TRBJ2-3 | NA | NA | TRBV6-4 | CASSDGPGIEGTDTQYF | TGTGCCAGCAGTGACGGCCCAGGGATCGAAGGCACAGATACGCAGTATTTT
TRBJ1-6 | NA | NA | TRBV7-6 | CASSQYQGRENSPLHF | TGTGCCAGCAGCCAATATCAAGGACGGGAAAATTCACCCCTCCACTTT
TRBJ2-1 | TRBD2 | NA | TRBV4-1 | CASSQGTSGRVLF | TGCGCCAGCAGCCAGGGGACTAGCGGGAGAGTTCTCTTC
TRBJ2-7 | NA | NA | TRBV7-2 | CASSLADRSEQYF | TGTGCCAGCAGCTTAGCAGACAGGTCTGAGCAGTACTTC
TRBJ2-7 | NA | NA | TRBV9 | CASSAQGYEQYF | TGTGCCAGCAGCGCACAGGGCTACGAGCAGTACTTC
TRBJ2-7 | NA | NA | TRBV7-9 | CASSFALADYEQYF | TGTGCCAGCAGCTTCGCGTTAGCGGACTACGAGCAGTACTTC
TRBJ2-7 | NA | NA | TRBV5-6 | CASSLEEGIGEQYF | TGTGCCAGCAGCTTGGAAGAGGGTATCGGCGAGCAGTACTTC
TRBJ2-1 | NA | NA | TRBV5-1 | CASSVTMGATSYEQFF | TGCGCCAGCAGCGTGACAATGGGTGCTACCTCCTATGAGCAGTTCTTC
TRBJ1-1 | NA | few | TRBV4-3 | CASSQDRGYPTEAFF | TGCGCCAGCAGCCAAGACAGGGGTTATCCCACTGAAGCTTTCTTT
TRBJ2-7 | NA | NA | TRBV6-6 | CAAVRGYEQYF | TGTGCGGCGGTCCGGGGATACGAGCAGTACTTC
TRBJ2-7 | NA | NA | TRBV4-3 | CASSQVFGIAATYEQYF | TGCGCCAGCAGCCAAGTCTTTGGGATAGCGGCAACCTACGAGCAGTACTTC
TRBJ2-7 | TRBD2 | once | TRBV6-5 | CASSLRTSGRSEQYF | TGTGCCAGCAGCCTGCGGACTAGCGGGAGATCGGAACAGTACTTC
TRBJ1-2 | TRBD1 | NA | TRBV5-6 | CASSLSGGEDYGYTF | TGTGCCAGCAGCTTGTCAGGGGGTGAAGACTATGGCTACACCTTC
TRBJ1-2 | NA | NA | TRBV5-8 | CASSLGGAHYGYTF | TGTGCCAGCAGCTTAGGAGGCGCCCACTATGGCTACACCTTC
TRBJ2-3 | TRBD1 | once | TRBV4-3 | CASSPTGRGDTQYF | TGCGCCAGCAGCCCGACAGGGCGTGGGGATACGCAGTATTTT
TRBJ2-7 | NA | NA | TRBV9 | CASSVGGSYEQYF | TGTGCCAGCAGCGTAGGGGGATCCTACGAGCAGTACTTC
TRBJ1-4 | TRBD1 | NA | TRBV14 | CASSQVTGVNEKLFF | TGTGCCAGCAGCCAAGTGACAGGGGTTAATGAAAAACTGTTTTTT